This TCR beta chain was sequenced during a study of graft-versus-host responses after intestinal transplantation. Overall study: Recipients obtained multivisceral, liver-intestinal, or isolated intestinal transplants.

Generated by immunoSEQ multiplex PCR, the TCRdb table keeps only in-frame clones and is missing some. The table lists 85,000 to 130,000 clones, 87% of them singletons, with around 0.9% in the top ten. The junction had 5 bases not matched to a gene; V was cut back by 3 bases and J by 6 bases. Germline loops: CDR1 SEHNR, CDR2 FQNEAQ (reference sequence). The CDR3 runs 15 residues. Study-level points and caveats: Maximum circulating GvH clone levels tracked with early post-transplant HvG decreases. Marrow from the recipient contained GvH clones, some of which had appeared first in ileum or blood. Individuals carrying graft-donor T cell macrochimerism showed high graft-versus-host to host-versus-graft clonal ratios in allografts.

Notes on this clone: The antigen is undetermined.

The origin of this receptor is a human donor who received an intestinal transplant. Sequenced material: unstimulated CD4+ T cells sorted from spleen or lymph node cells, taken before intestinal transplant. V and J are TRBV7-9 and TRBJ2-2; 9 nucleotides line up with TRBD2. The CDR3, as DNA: TGTGCCAGCAGCTTCCTAGGGACTAGCTCCGGGGAGCTGTTTTTT. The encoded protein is CASSFLGTSSGELFF.